Listed below are T cell receptor beta chains from one sample, sequenced in a study of control samples from healthy donors and cancer patients. Generated by immunoSEQ multiplex PCR, the TCRdb table keeps only in-frame clones and is missing some. Here the sample spans 150,000 or so clones, just under 95% being singletons. The sequenced sample was blood. The receptors stem from a woman aged 55-69 years in good health. Both conserved end residues are part of each CDR3. Each record gives: D gene, clone size, V gene, J gene, CDR3 DNA, CDR3 protein. A D gene is named only where the DNA matches it firmly. Expanded clones get a size class; other rows say once, few or many, or leave the size out.

NA	NA	TRBV6-1	TRBJ2-7	TGTGCCAGCAGTGACGGGACGGATCCTGCCTACGAGCAGTACTTC	CASSDGTDPAYEQYF
NA	NA	TRBV11-2	TRBJ1-2	TGTGCCAGCAGCTTCTCAGGGGTGTATGGCTACACCTTC	CASSFSGVYGYTF
TRBD1	NA	TRBV11-2	TRBJ1-3	TGTGCCAGCAGCTCGAGACCCGGACAGGTCATTAGGTCCCACACCATATATTTT	CASSSRPGQVIRSHTIYF
TRBD1	NA	TRBV24-1	TRBJ2-5	TGTGCCACCAGTGATCCCCAGACAGGGAAAGAGACCCAGTACTTC	CATSDPQTGKETQYF
TRBD2	NA	TRBV6-6	TRBJ2-3	TGTGCCAGCAGTCATTGGGCTAGCGGGGTCTTCCCAGATACGCAGTATTTT	CASSHWASGVFPDTQYF
NA	NA	TRBV4-3	TRBJ1-5	TGCGCCAGCAGCCAAGATCAGGGGAGCAATCAGCCCCAGCATTTT	CASSQDQGSNQPQHF
TRBD2	NA	TRBV7-3	TRBJ2-3	TGTGCCAGCAGCATGATAGCGGGGGGCAGCACAGATACGCAGTATTTT	CASSMIAGGSTDTQYF
NA	NA	TRBV6-2/TRBV6-3	TRBJ1-1	TGTGCCAGCAGTAGACAGACGAACACTGAAGCTTTCTTT	CASSRQTNTEAFF
NA	NA	TRBV19	TRBJ1-1	TGTGCCAGTAATATTTGGGCAGAAAACATGAACACTGAAGCTTTCTTT	CASNIWAENMNTEAFF
NA	NA	TRBV18	TRBJ2-7	TGTGCCAGCTCACCCGGCGGTTCAGTCTACGAGCAGTACTTC	CASSPGGSVYEQYF
NA	NA	TRBV9	TRBJ2-2	TGTGCCAGCAGCGTAGACCCGAACACCGGGGAGCTGTTTTTT	CASSVDPNTGELFF
NA	NA	TRBV12-3/TRBV12-4	TRBJ1-1	TGTGCCAGCACCCCAGAATACACTGAAGCTTTCTTT	CASTPEYTEAFF
NA	once	TRBV6-2/TRBV6-3	TRBJ1-2	TGTGCCAGCAGTTTAAACAGAGGAGCTAACTATGGCTACACCTTC	CASSLNRGANYGYTF
TRBD2	NA	TRBV18	TRBJ2-1	TGTGCCAGCTCACCCCCGACTAGCGGGGGCTACAATGAGCAGTTCTTC	CASSPPTSGGYNEQFF
NA	NA	TRBV6-5	TRBJ1-5	TGTGCCAGCAGTCGTCGAGGAGGGCATCAGCCCCAGCATTTT	CASSRRGGHQPQHF
NA	NA	TRBV12-3/TRBV12-4	TRBJ2-1	TGTGCCAGCAGCCACAGCAATGAGCAGTTCTTC	CASSHSNEQFF
TRBD2	NA	TRBV10-3	TRBJ2-1	TGTGCAACCTCCCTAGCGGGGGGCAATGAGCAGTTCTTC	CATSLAGGNEQFF
NA	NA	TRBV11-3	TRBJ1-6	TGTGCCAGCAGCGTGGACAACTCCTATAATTCACCCCTCCACTTT	CASSVDNSYNSPLHF
NA	NA	TRBV28	TRBJ1-4	TGTGCCAGCAGTTTAGGTGGAGGCCAGAATGAAAAACTGTTTTTT	CASSLGGGQNEKLFF
TRBD1	NA	TRBV7-8	TRBJ1-2	TGTGCCAGCAGCCCCCGACAGGGCTCTTCTAACTATGGCTACACCTTC	CASSPRQGSSNYGYTF
NA	NA	TRBV19	TRBJ1-2	TGTGCCAGTAGTATTGAAGGGAACATAAGAGGCTACACCTTC	CASSIEGNIRGYTF
TRBD1	NA	TRBV19	TRBJ1-3	TGTGCCAGCCGCAAACCGGACAGGGGTAATGGAAACACCATATATTTT	CASRKPDRGNGNTIYF
TRBD1	NA	TRBV7-2	TRBJ2-1	TGTGCCAGCAGCACGAGACAGGGGACCTACAATGAGCAGTTCTTC	CASSTRQGTYNEQFF
NA	NA	TRBV3-1/TRBV3-2	TRBJ2-6	TGTGCCAGCAGCCCAAGGTCCCGAGGGGCCAACGTCCTGACTTTC	CASSPRSRGANVLTF
NA	NA	TRBV2	TRBJ1-1	TGTGCCAGCAACAGGGTATTTGCTGAAGCTTTCTTT	CASNRVFAEAFF
NA	NA	TRBV7-3	TRBJ2-7	TGTGCCAGCAGCGTGGGTGTATACCCCTACGAGCAGTACTTC	CASSVGVYPYEQYF
NA	NA	TRBV30	TRBJ1-3	TGTGCCTGGAGTGTCGGGGACTCTGGAAACACCATATATTTT	CAWSVGDSGNTIYF
TRBD1	NA	TRBV27	TRBJ1-1	TGTGCCAGCAGTTTAAGGCAGGGGGTAGTTACGAACACTGAAGCTTTCTTT	CASSLRQGVVTNTEAFF
TRBD2	NA	TRBV6-2/TRBV6-3	TRBJ2-3	TGTGCCAGCAGTCCCGGGGAGGGCCCAGATACGCAGTATTTT	CASSPGEGPDTQYF
NA	NA	TRBV19	TRBJ2-1	TGTGCCAGTAGGAAAAGGGGGGGACTTAACAATGAGCAGTTCTTC	CASRKRGGLNNEQFF
NA	NA	TRBV9	TRBJ1-2	TGTGCCAGCAGCGTCCTCACGGGGGGGTTCGGTGGCTACACCTTC	CASSVLTGGFGGYTF
NA	NA	TRBV10-1	TRBJ2-7	TGCGCCAGCAGCTGGACACTTCCCCCCTACGAGCAGTACTTC	CASSWTLPPYEQYF